The 23 T cell receptor beta chains below were found in one sample sequenced in a study of shared clonotypes between healthy human individuals. Clones were sequenced by immunoSEQ multiplex PCR, and TCRdb holds only the in-frame ones, with some missing. The data show 850,000 to 1,200,000 clones, about 70% seen once. The source material was memory CD4+ T cells sorted from blood. As to subset: CD45RA-negative fraction. These receptors all come from a man aged 18 to 29 in good health.

The V call is TRBV4-3, the J call TRBJ2-3, with 7 positions matching TRBD2. The CDR3 is made up of 15 amino acids. With 1 base clipped from V and 6 bases from J, the junction kept 7 bases outside the gene matches. Germline CDR1 and CDR2: LGHNA and YSLEER. The CDR3 coding sequence is TGCGCCAGCAGCCAAGCGGGACTAACAGGTGATACGCAGTATTTT. Its protein product is CASSQAGLTGDTQYF.

The rearrangement links TRBV5-1 to TRBJ2-2; D ambiguous. Per germline, CDR1 SGHRS and CDR2 YFSETQ. The CDR3 sequence is 14 residues long. V lost 1 base and J lost 0, with 4 bases in between. Here the CDR3 reads CASSLSTNTGELFF. The CDR3 coding sequence is TGCGCCAGCAGCTTGTCAACGAACACCGGGGAGCTGTTTTTT.

This rearrangement joins TRBV7-9 to TRBJ1-3; D remains unclear. The CDR3 extends over 15 amino acids. Trimming took 10 bases from V and 2 from J, leaving 18 bases between them. Germline lookup yields CDR1 SEHNR and CDR2 FQNEAQ (reference sequence). CDR3 residues: CATRASPQTGNTIYF. In DNA form, the CDR3 reads TGTGCCACCCGGGCCAGCCCGCAGACTGGAAACACCATATATTTT.

This chain uses TRBV6-5 with TRBJ1-2; 7 bases map to TRBD1. Per germline, CDR1 MNHEY and CDR2 SVGAGI. The CDR3 runs to 15 residues. The V and J ends lost 6 bases and 7 bases, in that order; junction bases with no gene match: 14. The CDR3 spells CASRLRTQGGGGYTF. The CDR3 bases are TGTGCCAGCAGACTACGAACTCAGGGGGGAGGTGGCTACACCTTC.

The V and J genes are TRBV6-1 and TRBJ2-7; D perhaps matches TRBD1 (6 bases). This CDR3 contains 15 residues. Germline-derived CDR1 and CDR2 are MNHNS and SASEGT. Trimming removed 1 base from V and 5 bases from J, with 15 bases in between. In DNA form, the CDR3 reads TGTGCCAGCAGTGAAGTTATAACAGGGACCCACGAGCAGTACTTC. Its protein is CASSEVITGTHEQYF.

This clone was observed a few times. The V and J genes are TRBV7-8 and TRBJ2-7; 11 positions agree with TRBD1. CDR3 length equals 15 residues. Per germline, CDR1 SGHVS and CDR2 FQNEAQ. Trimming removed 3 bases from V and 7 bases from J; junction bases left unmatched: 8. The CDR3 reads CASSFRDRGSREQYF. CDR3 coding DNA: TGTGCCAGCAGCTTCCGGGACAGGGGGTCAAGGGAGCAGTACTTC.

The rearrangement links TRBV2 to TRBJ2-5; 7 bases agree with TRBD1. V gave up 8 bases and J gave up 4 bases; unmatched junction bases: 13. Germline CDR1 and CDR2: SNHLY and FYNNEI. The length of the CDR3 is 15 residues. CDR3 sequence: CASDFTGAQGETQYF. The CDR3 bases are TGTGCCAGCGATTTCACAGGGGCGCAGGGAGAGACCCAGTACTTC.

This chain joins TRBV18 and TRBJ1-4; TRBD1 agrees at 8 bases. The CDR3 has 18 amino acids. Trimming cost V 1 base and J 2 bases; bases outside gene matches: 9. Looked up from germline, CDR1 is KGHSH and CDR2 is LQKENI. CDR3 nucleotide sequence: TGTGCCAGCTCACCACGGGCAGGGGGCGCGACTACTAATGAAAAACTGTTTTTT. As protein: CASSPRAGGATTNEKLFF.

This sequence joins TRBV15 and TRBJ2-7; TRBD2 agrees at 10 bases. The V gene end was trimmed by 8 bases and the J gene end by 2 bases; junction bases not matched to a gene: 21. This CDR3 is 19 amino acids long. CDR1 is LNHNV and CDR2 is YYDKDF in the germline V gene (reference sequence). Here the CDR3 reads CATLVSGTESSGGPYEQYF. CDR3 nucleotide sequence: TGTGCCACCCTAGTAAGTGGGACCGAGTCTAGCGGGGGTCCCTACGAGCAGTACTTC. Combining the CDR3 with reference TRBV15 and TRBJ2-7 gives the whole variable domain DAMVIQNPRYQVTQFGKPVTLSCSQTLNHNVMYWYQQKSSQAPKLLFHYYDKDFNNEADTPDNFQSRRPNTSFCFLDIRSPGLGDTAMYLCATLVSGTESSGGPYEQYFGPGTRLTVT.

This chain links TRBV27 with TRBJ2-1; 14 nucleotides match TRBD2. V shed 6 bases, J shed 7 bases, and the junction held 5 bases outside the gene matches. CDR3 length equals 15 residues. Per the germline V gene, CDR1 is MNHEY and CDR2 is SMNVEV (reference sequence). The CDR3 DNA reads TGTGCCAGCAGGAGACTAGCGGGAGGGGAAAATGAGCAGTTCTTC. Residues: CASRRLAGGENEQFF.

Remarks on this clone: Other DNA sequences in this specimen translate into the identical CDR3. The CDR3 region is CAWKQGYNTGELFF. CDR3 coding DNA: TGTGCCTGGAAACAGGGCTACAACACCGGGGAGCTGTTTTTT. The V and J genes are TRBV30 and TRBJ2-2, with a possible D match to TRBD1 (6 bases). This CDR3 region has 14 residues. Germline assignment: CDR1 GTSNPN and CDR2 SVGIG (reference sequence). The germline V and J ends were trimmed by 4 bases and 2 bases, with 11 bases remaining between them.

The rearrangement uses TRBV6-5 and TRBJ2-7; D not resolved. V was pared by 5 bases and J by 1 base, with 12 bases between. Germline values: CDR1 MNHEY, CDR2 SVGAGI. CDR3 length equals 14 residues. CDR3 in DNA: TGTGCCAGCAGTCCTTGGACCGATTCCTACGAGCAGTACTTC. It is translated as CASSPWTDSYEQYF.

This clone was observed a single time. The V gene is TRBV27, the J gene TRBJ1-6, with TRBD1 matching 10 bases. The germline gives CDR1 MNHEY, CDR2 SMNVEV (reference sequence). Losses at the gene ends were 2 bases for V and 10 bases for J; bases not matched to a gene: 2. This CDR3 is built from 14 residues. The CDR3 reads CASSLDRGHSPLHF. For the CDR3, the DNA is TGTGCCAGCAGTTTAGACAGGGGGCACTCACCCCTCCACTTT.

The chain recombines TRBV4-3 with TRBJ1-2; the D gene is possibly TRBD1 (5 bases). Germline CDR1 and CDR2: LGHNA and YSLEER. This CDR3 region has 15 residues. The V end was cut by 5 bases, the J end by 4 bases, with 17 bases between. For the CDR3, the DNA is TGCGCCAGCAGCTCCACGCTTGGGGGGGGCTATGGCTACACCTTC. Translated, it gives CASSSTLGGGYGYTF.

The chain links TRBV20-1 to TRBJ2-5, with unresolved D. V lost 5 bases and J 5 bases, leaving 9 bases between the germline ends. This CDR3 has 11 amino acids. Germline CDR1 and CDR2: DFQATT and SNEGSKA (reference sequence). In DNA, the CDR3 is TGCAGTGCTGCGCGACTTGAGACCCAGTACTTC. It yields the protein CSAARLETQYF.

Regarding this clone: In the same sample, other DNA sequences code for this CDR3. J is TRBJ2-3 and V is TRBV18, with 7 positions matching TRBD1. J was trimmed by 0 bases and V by 5 bases; bases with no gene match: 5. This CDR3 has 15 amino acids. The germline V gene encodes CDR1 KGHSH and CDR2 LQKENI. DNA of the CDR3: TGTGCCAGCTCAACCCGACAGGGCAGCACAGATACGCAGTATTTT. It translates to CASSTRQGSTDTQYF.

The rearrangement uses TRBV12-5 and TRBJ2-1, with TRBD1 matching over 7 bases. CDR1 is LGHNT, CDR2 FRNRAP, per germline. The CDR3 runs to 15 residues. Unmatched junction bases numbered 3, after V lost 0 bases and J lost 4 bases. CDR3 nucleotides: TGTGCTAGTGGTTTGGTACAGGGGCCATACAATGAGCAGTTCTTC. Amino acid sequence: CASGLVQGPYNEQFF.

This clone was seen a handful of times. This sample also contains other DNA sequences that code for the same CDR3. The chain uses TRBV7-2 and TRBJ2-2; the D is unclear. Germline CDR1 and CDR2: SGHTA and FQGNSA. V lost 3 bases and J lost 1, with 6 bases in between. This CDR3 has 14 amino acids. The CDR3 is CASSLTRNTGELFF. The CDR3 DNA follows: TGTGCCAGCAGCTTGACACGGAACACCGGGGAGCTGTTTTTT.

The chain employs TRBV27 and TRBJ2-7; 11 bases line up with TRBD2. V lost 3 bases, J lost 2 bases, and 6 bases stayed unmatched. Germline CDR1 and CDR2: MNHEY and SMNVEV (reference sequence). This CDR3 is 16 amino acids long. This CDR3 reads CASSLDSGGGTYEQYF. The CDR3 DNA sequence: TGTGCCAGCAGTTTGGATAGCGGGGGGGGAACCTACGAGCAGTACTTC.

The chain is built from TRBV2 and TRBJ1-5; 9 nucleotides match TRBD1. The CDR3 is 15 residues long. Unmatched junction bases numbered 8, after V lost 5 bases and J lost 6 bases. Germline V gene lookup returns CDR1 SNHLY and CDR2 FYNNEI. The CDR3 sequence is CASSPGQGFLQPQHF. The CDR3, as DNA: TGTGCCAGCAGTCCGGGACAGGGATTTCTTCAGCCCCAGCATTTT.

This clone was observed a handful of times. The rearrangement joins TRBV7-9 to TRBJ1-2; D is unclear. The CDR3 runs 13 residues. V was clipped by 5 bases and J by 4 bases, with 11 bases between them. Germline assignment: CDR1 SEHNR and CDR2 FQNEAQ (reference sequence). The CDR3 loop is CASSQAGPYGYTF. CDR3 sequence (DNA): TGTGCCAGCAGCCAAGCAGGTCCCTATGGCTACACCTTC.

This chain links TRBV9 with TRBJ2-5, with D possibly being TRBD2 (5 bases). Looked up from germline, CDR1 is SGDLS and CDR2 is YYNGEE. V lost 0 bases, J lost 2 bases, and 11 bases lay in between. This CDR3 spans 15 amino acids. CDR3 amino acids: CASSVGPAAQETQYF. The CDR3 bases are TGTGCCAGCAGCGTAGGTCCAGCGGCACAAGAGACCCAGTACTTC.

V usage is TRBV7-2 and J usage is TRBJ1-5, with D unresolved. This CDR3 contains 15 residues. CDR1 is SGHTA and CDR2 is FQGNSA in the germline V gene. V gave up 1 base and J gave up 2 bases, with 9 bases separating them. The CDR3 region has the DNA TGTGCCAGCAGCTTAGAAGGGAGTGGCAATCAGCCCCAGCATTTT. Translated, it gives CASSLEGSGNQPQHF.